This T cell receptor (beta chain) was captured in a study of shared clonotypes between healthy human individuals. CDR1 and CDR2 (germline): LNHDA, SQIVND (reference sequence). Deletions cut 3 bases from V and 6 bases from J, with 20 bases between. The CDR3 covers 16 residues. This clone was picked up one time. Deep-level running was used for the assay. TCRdb keeps only in-frame clones here, not all; method: immunoSEQ multiplex PCR. The table has around 720,000 clones, more than 70% seen once. The sequence was collected from a woman in her 30s in good health. V usage is TRBV19 and J usage is TRBJ1-1, with D hard to call. The specimen sequenced was memory CD4+ T cells sorted from blood. As for subset: CD45RA-negative fraction. CDR3 in DNA: TGTGCCAGTAGTATCAGCCCATCGGCTTTCACCCCTGAAGCTTTCTTT. Protein product: CASSISPSAFTPEAFF.